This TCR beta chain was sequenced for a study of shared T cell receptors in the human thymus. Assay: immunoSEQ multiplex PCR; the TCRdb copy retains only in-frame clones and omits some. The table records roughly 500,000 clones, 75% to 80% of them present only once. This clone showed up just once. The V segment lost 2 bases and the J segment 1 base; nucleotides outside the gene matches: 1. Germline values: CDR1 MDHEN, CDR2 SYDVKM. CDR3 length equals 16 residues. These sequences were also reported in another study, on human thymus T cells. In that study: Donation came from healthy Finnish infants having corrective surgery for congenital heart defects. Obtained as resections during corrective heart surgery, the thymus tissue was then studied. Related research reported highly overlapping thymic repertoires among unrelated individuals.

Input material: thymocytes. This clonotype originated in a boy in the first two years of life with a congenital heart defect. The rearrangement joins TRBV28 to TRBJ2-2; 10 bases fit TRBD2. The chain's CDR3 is CASSLRLAGNTGELFF. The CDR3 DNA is TGTGCCAGCAGTTTAAGACTAGCGGGGAACACCGGGGAGCTGTTTTTT.